A single sample is the source of the 7 T cell receptor beta chains below, sequenced in a study of identical twins (dated by TCRdb to 2015 to 2016). The library was produced with 5' RACE. Sequencer: Illumina HiSeq 2000. In-frame beta chains were kept once TCRdb had trimmed the public reads at Q25 with fastp and called clones with MiXCR. Each record represents a unique CDR3 protein, reported with the most common genes and DNA among its rows. This sample holds roughly 1.6 million distinct CDR3 sequences; under 35% were observed only once. The ten top clones hold approximately 0.25% of the sample. The sample comprised cord blood. Receptor source: a newborn girl in good health.

This clonotype came up many times. CDR3 DNA: TGTGCCATCAGTGTTTCGGCTACCCCTCAAGAGACCCAGTACTTC. Residues: CAISVSATPQETQYF. J is TRBJ2-5 and V is TRBV10-3; no clear D gene. Germline CDR1 is ENHRY and CDR2 is SYGVKD. Deletions cut 4 bases from V and 2 bases from J, with 14 bases between. The CDR3 totals 15 residues.

This rearrangement joins TRBV27 to TRBJ2-3; D unresolved. Germline values: CDR1 MNHEY, CDR2 SMNVEV (reference sequence). The CDR3 contains 16 residues. V shed 5 bases and J shed 1 base, with 16 bases lying between them. CDR3 protein: CASSPQFGARTDTQYF. The DNA for the CDR3 is TGTGCCAGCAGTCCCCAGTTCGGCGCCCGCACAGATACGCAGTATTTT.

This clonotype was picked up a small number of times. This chain links TRBV7-9 with TRBJ1-4; the match to TRBD1 covers 8 bases. Germline V gene sequence: CDR1 SEHNR, CDR2 FQNEAQ (reference sequence). This CDR3 has 16 residues. J was trimmed by 6 bases and V by 4 bases; bases with no gene match: 10. The CDR3 bases are TGTGCCAGCAGCTCAAGAGAGGGACAGGCGGATGAAAAACTGTTTTTT. Translation gives CASSSREGQADEKLFF.

The sample holds many counts of this clonotype. The CDR3 DNA sequence: TGTGCCAGCAGCCTAACACTTAACTATGGCTACACCTTC. Residues: CASSLTLNYGYTF. This chain connects TRBV7-2 to TRBJ1-2, with no clear D. CDR3 size: 13 residues. CDR1 is SGHTA and CDR2 is FQGNSA in the germline V gene. Trimming took 5 bases from V and 1 from J, leaving 8 bases between them.

The chain links TRBV13 to TRBJ2-7; 13 bases are shared with TRBD2. TRBJ2-5 matches the DNA end more closely, so the J call is doubtful. CDR1 is PRHDT and CDR2 is FYEKMQ in the germline V gene (reference sequence). The CDR3 covers 16 residues. The CDR3 DNA follows: TGTGCCAGCAGCGTCCGACTAGCGGGAGGAGGAGAGACCCAGTACTTC. Its protein is CASSVRLAGGGETQYF.

Details on this clonotype: The germline gene is not matched at one end of the junction; a read error may be the cause. The V and J genes are TRBV6-5 and TRBJ2-3, with 7 bases fitting TRBD2. This CDR3 region has 12 residues. CDR1 is MNHEY, CDR2 SVGAGI, per germline. DNA for the CDR3: TGTGGTGCGGGGAGGGGTCCAGATGCGCAGTATTTT. It is translated as CGAGRGPDAQYF.

This clonotype occurred a few times. V usage is TRBV20-1 and J usage is TRBJ2-1; D ambiguous. CDR3 size: 12 residues. V was clipped by 8 bases and J by 6 bases, with 14 bases between them. Per germline, CDR1 DFQATT and CDR2 SNEGSKA (reference sequence). As DNA, the CDR3 is TGCAGTCTAGGAGTCTCCCTCAATGAGCAGTTCTTC. This translates into CSLGVSLNEQFF.